These 21 T cell receptor beta chains share one sample of origin, sequenced in a study of blood T cell repertoires in COVID-19. Profiled with immunoSEQ multiplex PCR; TCRdb holds only in-frame clones, not every one. Of around 97,000 clones in the sample, roughly 84% were seen once. Sequencing was performed on peripheral blood. The receptors come from a human donor in a cohort sampled during active or convalescent COVID-19.

The rearrangement uses TRBV11-1 and TRBJ2-2; 7 bases are a match to TRBD1. Germline-derived CDR1 and CDR2 are SGHAT and FQDESV (reference sequence). The V segment lost 5 bases and the J segment 4 bases; nucleotides outside the gene matches: 4. This CDR3 is built from 14 residues. CDR3: CASSTQGITGELFF. In nucleotides, the CDR3 is TGTGCCAGCAGCACACAGGGGATCACCGGGGAGCTGTTTTTT. Combining the CDR3 with reference TRBV11-1 and TRBJ2-2 gives the whole variable domain EAEVAQSPRYKITEKSQAVAFWCDPISGHATLYWYRQILGQGPELLVQFQDESVVDDSQLPKDRFSAERLKGVDSTLKIQPAELGDSAMYLCASSTQGITGELFFGEGSRLTVL.

This clone was observed a few times. The chain couples TRBV9 to TRBJ2-7, with 11 bases lining up with TRBD1. The CDR3 contains 15 residues. The ends lost 0 bases at V and 2 bases at J; junction bases unmatched: 1. Germline V gene lookup returns CDR1 SGDLS and CDR2 YYNGEE. DNA for the CDR3: TGTGCCAGCAGCGTAGCGGGACAGGGGGCCTACGAGCAGTACTTC. Protein sequence: CASSVAGQGAYEQYF.

This chain connects TRBV4-2 to TRBJ2-1, with D possibly TRBD2 on 6 matching bases. The V and J ends lost 4 bases and 15 bases respectively, with 22 bases between them. CDR1 and CDR2 (germline): LGHNA, YNFKEQ. The CDR3 is made up of 14 amino acids. For the CDR3, the DNA is TGTGCCAGCAGCCGGGAGGTAGGGGACGGCGTGTGGTTCTTC. This sequence encodes CASSREVGDGVWFF.

This sequence joins TRBV5-1 and TRBJ2-7, with 11 bases matching TRBD2. The length of the CDR3 is 15 residues. Trimming cost V 3 bases and J 2 bases; bases outside gene matches: 4. Germline CDR1 SGHRS, CDR2 YFSETQ. The CDR3 DNA follows: TGCGCCAGCAGCTCTACTAGCGGGGGAACCTACGAGCAGTACTTC. Its translation: CASSSTSGGTYEQYF.

Written as DNA, the CDR3 is TGTGCCACGCGGGGGGCGCGTTCCGATAGGGAGCAGTACTTC. This codes for CATRGARSDREQYF. The gene calls are TRBV27 and TRBJ2-7, with TRBD2 matching over 8 bases. The germline CDR1 and CDR2 sequences are MNHEY and SMNVEV (reference sequence). V was clipped by 10 bases and J by 7 bases; unmatched bases: 15. The CDR3 totals 14 residues.

The V and J genes are TRBV3-1 (or the pseudogene TRBV3-2) and TRBJ2-1; TRBD2 aligns across 8 bases. Trimming at V came to 1 base and at J to 6 bases, leaving 5 bases not matched to a gene. The CDR3 is made up of 15 amino acids. Per germline, CDR1 LGHDT and CDR2 YNNKEL (reference sequence). The CDR3 DNA follows: TGTGCCAGCAGCCAAGTTCGGGGGGGGCCCAATGAGCAGTTCTTC. Translating it yields CASSQVRGGPNEQFF.

The chain recombines TRBV28 with TRBJ1-3; TRBD1 agrees at 7 bases. Germline assignment: CDR1 MDHEN and CDR2 SYDVKM. Trimming took 6 bases from V and 6 from J; bases not matched to a gene: 17. This CDR3 has 17 amino acids. CDR3 sequence reads: CASRRWTGGTGENTIYF. The CDR3 DNA reads TGTGCCAGCAGGAGATGGACAGGCGGGACTGGAGAAAACACCATATATTTT.

The CDR3 sequence is CASSSNRVTEAFF. The CDR3 region has the DNA TGTGCCAGCAGCTCCAACAGGGTAACTGAAGCTTTCTTT. V usage is TRBV7-9 and J usage is TRBJ1-1; weak D call: TRBD1 (6 bases). The CDR3 consists of 13 residues. CDR1 is SEHNR, CDR2 FQNEAQ, per germline (reference sequence). Trimming took off 4 bases at V and 5 bases at J, with 11 bases between the two ends.

In this sample, this clone turned up once. V is TRBV6-6 and J is TRBJ2-5; perhaps TRBD2 as D (5 bases). V was trimmed by 6 bases and J by 2 bases, leaving 10 bases between them. CDR3 length equals 13 residues. Germline V gene data show CDR1 as MNHNY and CDR2 as SVGAGI (reference sequence). The CDR3 coding sequence is TGTGCCAGCAGACGGACTCCTCAAGAGACCCAGTACTTC. This sequence encodes CASRRTPQETQYF.

In its sample, this clone was seen once. The chain recombines TRBV5-1 with TRBJ1-5; a possible D gene is TRBD1 (6 bases). CDR3 length equals 15 residues. The V end was cut by 4 bases, the J end by 7 bases, with 18 bases between. Germline V gene data show CDR1 as SGHRS and CDR2 as YFSETQ. The DNA for the CDR3 is TGCGCCAGCAGCGTGGGGGGCAGAGAGGTCCAGCCCCAGCATTTT. It encodes CASSVGGREVQPQHF.

The genes are TRBV9 and TRBJ1-1; 8 bases line up with TRBD1. Germline V lookup: CDR1 SGDLS, CDR2 YYNGEE. There are 17 residues in the CDR3. The ends lost 3 bases at V and 10 bases at J; junction bases unmatched: 20. The CDR3 DNA follows: TGTGCCAGCAGCGACCGGACAGGGAGAGGAGGGCTTCGCCCAGCTTTCTTT. Translating it yields CASSDRTGRGGLRPAFF.

V usage is TRBV7-2 and J usage is TRBJ2-1; 7 bases fit TRBD1. The V gene end was trimmed by 1 base and the J gene end by 10 bases; junction bases not matched to a gene: 4. The CDR3 runs 13 residues. Looked up from germline, CDR1 is SGHTA and CDR2 is FQGNSA. CDR3 protein: CASSLGQGIEQFF. The CDR3 region has the DNA TGTGCCAGCAGCTTAGGACAGGGAATCGAGCAGTTCTTC.

This clone showed up just a few times. V is TRBV19 and J is TRBJ1-2; TRBD1 is a possible D gene (5 bases). Between the trimmed V and J ends, which lost 5 bases and 3 bases, there was a span of 13 bases. The CDR3 length is 14 residues. CDR1 and CDR2 from the germline V gene are LNHDA and SQIVND (reference sequence). The CDR3: CASSPASGYYGYTF. CDR3 DNA: TGTGCCAGTAGTCCCGCCTCAGGGTACTATGGCTACACCTTC. The whole variable domain, filled in from reference TRBV19 and TRBJ1-2, reads DGGITQSPKYLFRKEGQNVTLSCEQNLNHDAMYWYRQDPGQGLRLIYYSQIVNDFQKGDIAEGYSVSREKKESFPLTVTSAQKNPTAFYLCASSPASGYYGYTFGSGTRLTVV.

This chain uses TRBV28 with TRBJ1-5; D unresolved. Per the germline V gene, CDR1 is MDHEN and CDR2 is SYDVKM. Trimming took 10 bases from V and 5 from J, leaving 12 bases between them. The CDR3 length is 12 residues. The CDR3 region is CATELSDQPQHF. CDR3 nucleotide sequence: TGTGCCACCGAACTCAGCGATCAGCCCCAGCATTTT.

This chain links TRBV5-6 with TRBJ2-3, with TRBD2 as a possible D gene (5 bases). Germline CDR1 is SGHDT and CDR2 is YYEEEE. Trimming shortened V by 6 bases and J by 0 bases, and 14 bases separated the two germline ends. The CDR3 is made up of 15 amino acids. The CDR3 nucleotides read TGTGCCAGCACCCCGAGGAGGCTGAGCACAGATACGCAGTATTTT. Translation: CASTPRRLSTDTQYF.

CDR3 nucleotide sequence: TGTGCCTCAATACCCCAGGGGAACACTGAAGCTTTCTTT. Its translation: CASIPQGNTEAFF. The J gene is TRBJ1-1, the V gene TRBV30, with a possible D match to TRBD1 (5 bases). Trimming took 7 bases from V and 1 from J, leaving 13 bases between them. The CDR3 contains 13 residues. Germline values: CDR1 GTSNPN, CDR2 SVGIG (reference sequence). The whole variable domain, remainder taken from reference TRBV30 and TRBJ1-1, is SQTIHQWPATLVQPVGSPLSLECTVEGTSNPNLYWYRQAAGRGLQLLFYSVGIGQISSEVPQNLSASRPQDRQFILSSKKLLLSDSGFYLCASIPQGNTEAFFGQGTRLTVV.

The chain is built from TRBV3-1 (or the pseudogene TRBV3-2) and TRBJ1-1, with 7 bases identical to TRBD1. This CDR3 is 16 amino acids long. CDR1 is LGHDT and CDR2 is YNNKEL in the germline V gene (reference sequence). With 0 bases clipped from V and 3 bases from J, the junction kept 7 bases outside the gene matches. The CDR3 sequence: CASSQEGRGHDTEAFF. The CDR3 region has the DNA TGTGCCAGCAGCCAAGAGGGTAGGGGGCATGACACTGAAGCTTTCTTT.

This clone showed up just a few times. The chain combines TRBV12-5 with TRBJ2-5; TRBD1 is a possible D gene (6 bases). Germline values: CDR1 LGHNT, CDR2 FRNRAP. V was shortened by 1 base and J by 4 bases, with 13 bases between the two germline ends. This CDR3 has 15 amino acids. CDR3 amino acids: CASGLEGGRGETQYF. The CDR3 nucleotides are TGTGCTAGTGGTTTGGAAGGGGGACGGGGAGAGACCCAGTACTTC.

The chain recombines TRBV15 with TRBJ2-5, with D possibly matching TRBD2 (5 bases). The CDR3 has 17 amino acids. The V end lost 3 bases, the J end lost 3 bases, and 20 bases lay between the germline ends. Germline values: CDR1 LNHNV, CDR2 YYDKDF (reference sequence). CDR3 coding DNA: TGTGCCACCAGCAGCCTTGGGGAGTATGATCGGGAAGAGACCCAGTACTTC. Amino acid sequence: CATSSLGEYDREETQYF. The full variable domain, with the rest looked up from reference TRBV15 and TRBJ2-5, is DAMVIQNPRYQVTQFGKPVTLSCSQTLNHNVMYWYQQKSSQAPKLLFHYYDKDFNNEADTPDNFQSRRPNTSFCFLDIRSPGLGDTAMYLCATSSLGEYDREETQYFGPGTRLLVL.

The chain links TRBV5-6 to TRBJ2-4; 8 nucleotides align to TRBD2. Germline CDR1 reads SGHDT; CDR2 reads YYEEEE. CDR3 size: 16 residues. J gave up 8 bases and V 0 bases, and 10 bases lay outside the gene matches. In DNA form, the CDR3 reads TGTGCCAGCAGCTTGGCCCGGAGCGGGGGTTCAGACATTCAGTACTTC. Amino acids: CASSLARSGGSDIQYF. Based on the CDR3 plus reference TRBV5-6 and TRBJ2-4, the full variable domain is DAGVTQSPTHLIKTRGQQVTLRCSPKSGHDTVSWYQQALGQGPQFIFQYYEEEERQRGNFPDRFSGHQFPNYSSELNVNALLLGDSALYLCASSLARSGGSDIQYFGAGTRLSVL.

This rearrangement joins TRBV30 to TRBJ2-7; TRBD1 agrees at 9 bases. Germline CDR1 and CDR2: GTSNPN and SVGIG (reference sequence). J gave up 4 bases and V 0 bases, and 7 bases lay outside the gene matches. CDR3 length: 15 amino acids. The CDR3 nucleotides are TGTGCCTGGAGTGTAACAGGGGGCATTGGATACGAGCAGTACTTC. This gives the protein CAWSVTGGIGYEQYF.